The clone carrying this T cell receptor beta chain has a single count. Its target is not known. This sample was taken from a study of cytomegalovirus exposure and HLA in healthy donors. Study-level points and caveats: Overall, approximately 150 TCR beta chains were annotated as cytomegalovirus-associated.

In the PCR, 60 Vbeta and 13 Jbeta primers were used. Clones were read by immunoSEQ multiplex PCR, and TCRdb kept only the in-frame ones, dropping some. The sample carries more than 150,000 clones, around 80% recorded once. The sequenced sample consisted of PBMCs. The TCR sequence derives from a woman under 40 in good health and CMV-seronegative.

The CDR3 DNA sequence: TGTGCCAGCAGAACGGGAGTAAGTTCAGCAACTAATGAAAAACTGTTTTTT. Protein sequence: CASRTGVSSATNEKLFF. The J gene is TRBJ1-4, the V gene TRBV2, with no clear D. Germline values: CDR1 SNHLY, CDR2 FYNNEI. This CDR3 is 17 amino acids long. The ends were cut back, 6 bases at V and 0 bases at J, with 17 bases in the middle.